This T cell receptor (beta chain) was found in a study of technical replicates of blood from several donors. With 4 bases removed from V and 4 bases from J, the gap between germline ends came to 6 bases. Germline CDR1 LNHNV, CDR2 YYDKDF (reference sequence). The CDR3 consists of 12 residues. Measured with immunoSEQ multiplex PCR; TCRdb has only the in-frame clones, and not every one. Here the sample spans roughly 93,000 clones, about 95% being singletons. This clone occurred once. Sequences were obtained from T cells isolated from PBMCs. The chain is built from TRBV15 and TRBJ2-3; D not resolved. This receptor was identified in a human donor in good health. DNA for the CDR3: TGTGCCACCAGCAATTATGCAGATACGCAGTATTTT. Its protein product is CATSNYADTQYF.